The clone carrying this T cell receptor (beta chain) was counted a single time. The target antigen is unknown. This entry belongs to a study of T-cell memory formation after mild COVID-19. Findings and caveats of the study: Whether day 37 second-wave clones are SARS-CoV-2-specific was not confirmed.

The CDR3 runs to 13 residues. V lost 7 bases and J 10 bases, leaving 16 bases between the germline ends. Per germline, CDR1 SGHVS and CDR2 FQNEAQ. MiXCR, applied by TCRdb to the 5' RACE reads, yields one record per CDR3 protein. The sample yields hundreds of thousands of distinct CDR3 sequences, 15% to 25% seen once. This rearrangement joins TRBV7-8 to TRBJ2-2; D remains unclear. This clonotype originated in an adult woman who had mild COVID-19 (a few samples of this study predate the infection). Cell type and time point are not known. The sample taken for sequencing was PBMCs or a T cell subset sorted from them (not recorded which). In nucleotides, the CDR3 is TGTGCCAGCACCTCCCTGGGGATCGAGGAGCTGTTTTTT. Protein: CASTSLGIEELFF.